The 18 T cell receptor beta chains in this list originate from one sample, sequenced in a study of T cells of healthy individuals. TCRdb re-called the 5' RACE reads with MiXCR, one entry per CDR3 protein. Of some 69,000 distinct CDR3 sequences listed, around 15% are singletons. These receptors originate from a human donor in good health.

The chain joins TRBV7-9 to TRBJ1-5; D may be TRBD1 (6 bases). There are 15 residues in the CDR3. V lost 6 bases and J 8 bases, leaving 20 bases between the germline ends. The germline gives CDR1 SEHNR, CDR2 FQNEAQ (reference sequence). The CDR3 loop reads CASSSTRAQGEPQHF. The CDR3 DNA follows: TGTGCCAGCAGTTCGACGAGGGCACAGGGAGAGCCCCAGCATTTT.

This clonotype was observed a few times. The genes are TRBV6-5 and TRBJ2-3; 9 nucleotides align to TRBD2. The CDR3 totals 19 residues. Trimming took 2 bases from V and 0 from J; bases not matched to a gene: 12. The germline CDR1 and CDR2 sequences are MNHEY and SVGAGI. CDR3: CASSYGHPRLAASTDTQYF. CDR3 DNA: TGTGCCAGCAGTTACGGTCACCCCCGACTAGCGGCTAGCACAGATACGCAGTATTTT.

The V and J genes are TRBV29-1 and TRBJ2-6; 10 bases match TRBD1. The CDR3 spans 15 residues. V lost 6 bases to trimming and J lost 1 base; unmatched junction nucleotides: 3. CDR1 is SQVTM, CDR2 ANQGSEA, per germline. The CDR3 bases are TGCAGCGTGGGGGACAGGGGATCTGGGGCCAACGTCCTGACTTTC. Its protein is CSVGDRGSGANVLTF.

This clonotype was seen a handful of times. The chain couples TRBV12-3 or TRBV12-4 to TRBJ2-3; D ambiguous. V was clipped by 6 bases and J by 5 bases, with 12 bases between them. This CDR3 is built from 13 residues. The CDR3 DNA reads as TGTGCCAGCAGGCCGTTCGGAGAAGATACGCAGTATTTT. This sequence encodes CASRPFGEDTQYF.

This clonotype was seen repeatedly, ten times or more. J is TRBJ1-1 and V is TRBV12-3 or TRBV12-4; possible D gene TRBD1, 5 bases. This CDR3 is 15 amino acids long. V was clipped by 3 bases and J by 2 bases, with 13 bases between them. CDR3 protein: CASSFSLGENTEAFF. In DNA form, the CDR3 reads TGTGCCAGCAGTTTTTCGTTAGGGGAAAACACTGAAGCTTTCTTT.

The chain joins TRBV20-1 to TRBJ1-1; 10 positions agree with TRBD1. Trimming took 7 bases from V and 3 from J; bases not matched to a gene: 8. In germline, CDR1 is DFQATT, CDR2 SNEGSKA (reference sequence). The length of the CDR3 is 14 residues. The DNA for the CDR3 is TGCAGTGTCTCATTAGGACAGGGGGACACTGAAGCTTTCTTT. It codes for CSVSLGQGDTEAFF.

This clonotype was detected a few times. The chain has TRBV6-5 and TRBJ2-1, with D perhaps matching TRBD2 (5 bases). CDR3 size: 12 residues. V was pared by 4 bases and J by 7 bases, with 8 bases between. The germline CDR1 and CDR2 sequences are MNHEY and SVGAGI. The CDR3: CASSSGLNEQFF. CDR3 DNA: TGTGCCAGCAGTTCAGGACTGAATGAGCAGTTCTTC.

The DNA for the CDR3 is TGTGCCATCAGCCCTTCGACTAGCGGGGGCAAAGAGACCCAGTACTTC. The encoded protein is CAISPSTSGGKETQYF. V gene TRBV10-3 combines with J gene TRBJ2-5, with 12 nucleotides matching TRBD2. The CDR3 length is 16 residues. Germline CDR1 and CDR2: ENHRY and SYGVKD. J lost 3 bases, V lost 6 bases, and 8 bases had no gene match.

This clonotype was seen repeatedly, ten times or more. CDR3 bases: TGCAGCGTTGCTGGGGGCGCGAGCTTGGGCGATGAGCAGTTCTTC. It yields the protein CSVAGGASLGDEQFF. The chain uses TRBV29-1 and TRBJ2-1; weak D call: TRBD1 (6 bases). Trimming shortened V by 4 bases and J by 8 bases, and 21 bases separated the two germline ends. The CDR3 extends over 15 amino acids. The germline V gene has CDR1 SQVTM and CDR2 ANQGSEA.

The chain links TRBV10-3 to TRBJ2-6; no clear D gene. Trimming stripped 8 bases from V and 4 bases from J, with 6 bases between. Germline CDR1 ENHRY, CDR2 SYGVKD. The CDR3 loop spans 12 amino acids. CDR3: CAIGEGANVLTF. In DNA, the CDR3 is TGTGCCATCGGGGAAGGGGCCAACGTCCTGACTTTC.

The chain links TRBV9 to TRBJ2-4, with D unresolved. The CDR3 totals 14 residues. Germline V gene data show CDR1 as SGDLS and CDR2 as YYNGEE. With 6 bases removed from V and 8 bases from J, the gap between germline ends came to 18 bases. CDR3 amino acids: CASNPTPGSDIQYF. CDR3 DNA: TGTGCCAGCAACCCGACGCCGGGTTCGGACATTCAGTACTTC.

In this sample, this clonotype turned up a few times. This chain joins TRBV2 and TRBJ2-3; 8 bases are a match to TRBD2. Germline V CDR1 and CDR2: SNHLY, FYNNEI. V was clipped by 7 bases and J by 0 bases; unmatched bases: 6. The CDR3 spans 15 residues. The CDR3, as DNA: TGTGCCAGCATCCTCGCGGGGGGTAGCACAGATACGCAGTATTTT. Its protein product is CASILAGGSTDTQYF. Full variable domain (remainder filled in from reference TRBV2 and TRBJ2-3): EPEVTQTPSHQVTQMGQEVILRCVPISNHLYFYWYRQILGQKVEFLVSFYNNEISEKSEIFDDQFSVERPDGSNFTLKIRSTKLEDSAMYFCASILAGGSTDTQYFGPGTRLTVL.

The V gene is TRBV28, the J gene TRBJ2-1; 9 positions match TRBD1. CDR1 is MDHEN and CDR2 is SYDVKM in the germline V gene. The trim removed 10 bases at V and 2 bases at J, leaving 9 bases unmatched. The CDR3 sequence is 15 residues long. The CDR3 loop is CATFPGTGTYNEQFF. The CDR3 DNA sequence: TGTGCCACCTTCCCCGGGACAGGGACCTACAATGAGCAGTTCTTC. Complete variable domain (other parts from reference TRBV28 and TRBJ2-1): DVKVTQSSRYLVKRTGEKVFLECVQDMDHENMFWYRQDPGLGLRLIYFSYDVKMKEKGDIPEGYSVSREKKERFSLILESASTNQTSMYLCATFPGTGTYNEQFFGPGTRLTVL.

The table lists this clonotype with many counts. V is TRBV29-1 and J is TRBJ2-3; D uncertain. This CDR3 comprises 12 residues. In germline, CDR1 is SQVTM, CDR2 ANQGSEA. The V gene lost 5 bases and the J gene lost 1 base, with 7 bases spanning the gap. DNA for the CDR3: TGCAGCGTTATTCAGGGCACAGATACGCAGTATTTT. Translation gives CSVIQGTDTQYF.

This clonotype has a count of ten or more. The rearrangement uses TRBV10-1 and TRBJ2-4, with unresolved D. With 0 bases removed from V and 8 bases from J, the gap between germline ends came to 8 bases. CDR1 is WNHNN, CDR2 SYGVQD, per germline (reference sequence). The CDR3 length is 13 residues. DNA of the CDR3: TGCGCCAGCAGTGAGTCGACTCCGGACATTCAGTACTTC. It translates to CASSESTPDIQYF.

This clonotype was seen ten or more times. The chain joins TRBV29-1 to TRBJ2-4; TRBD2 agrees at 14 bases. The CDR3 is 16 amino acids. The trim removed 4 bases at V and 2 bases at J, leaving 4 bases unmatched. CDR1 SQVTM and CDR2 ANQGSEA come from the germline V gene. CDR3 nucleotide sequence: TGCAGCGTTGGACTAGCGGGAGGGCTGACCAAAAACATTCAGTACTTC. Translating it yields CSVGLAGGLTKNIQYF. The variable domain in full, completed from reference TRBV29-1 and TRBJ2-4, reads SAVISQKPSRDICQRGTSLTIQCQVDSQVTMMFWYRQQPGQSLTLIATANQGSEATYESGFVIDKFPISRPNLTFSTLTVSNMSPEDSSIYLCSVGLAGGLTKNIQYFGAGTRLSVL.

This clonotype has a count of ten or more. The genes are TRBV20-1 and TRBJ2-3; no clear D gene. Germline V CDR1 and CDR2: DFQATT, SNEGSKA (reference sequence). This CDR3 spans 13 amino acids. V was trimmed by 8 bases and J by 4 bases, leaving 16 bases between them. DNA for the CDR3: TGCAGTCCGGGCGCTCCTGGGGCAGATACGCAGTATTTT. Its translation: CSPGAPGADTQYF.

The genes are TRBV4-3 and TRBJ2-1; tentative D call: TRBD2 (6 bases). Trimming shortened V by 0 bases and J by 7 bases, and 10 bases separated the two germline ends. The CDR3 spans 14 residues. Germline values: CDR1 LGHNA, CDR2 YSLEER. CDR3 region: CASSQELEGNEQFF. The CDR3 nucleotides read TGCGCCAGCAGCCAAGAGTTGGAGGGGAATGAGCAGTTCTTC.